The present T cell receptor beta chain was sequenced within a study of T cell responses to AZD1222 COVID-19 vaccine. Study-level findings and limits: There were mostly white British donors and more females than males, and clonal diversity was possibly underestimated. No day 14 peak samples; only post-peak repertoires were characterized.

Only in-frame clones appear in the TCRdb table, and some are missing; sequencing was by immunoSEQ multiplex PCR. The sample yields 120,000 or so clones, 70% to 90% seen once. Of note for this clone: No antigen is known for it.

The germline V and J ends were trimmed by 1 base and 0 bases, with 7 bases remaining between them. CDR1 and CDR2 from the germline V gene are SGHRS and YFSETQ. The CDR3 spans 14 residues. Here the sequenced sample was peripheral blood, taken on day 0 of AZD1222 vaccination. The chain combines TRBV5-1 with TRBJ1-2; D is uncertain. The receptor was isolated from an adult in good health. The CDR3 reads CASSLSVANYGYTF. The CDR3 nucleotides read TGCGCCAGCAGCTTGAGCGTGGCTAACTATGGCTACACCTTC.